The next 27 T cell receptor beta chains were all read from a single sample in a study of response to subunit inactivated influenza vaccine. TCRdb recomputed calls from the RT-PCR reads with MiXCR, one row per CDR3 protein. The data hold over 750,000 distinct CDR3 sequences, with about 20% observed a single time. The sequenced sample was PBMCs from blood, obtained 5 to 6 days after vaccination. The receptors derive from a man in his fifties who received an inactivated influenza vaccine.

The V and J genes are TRBV4-3 and TRBJ1-1; D uncertain. CDR3 length equals 14 residues. V was shortened by 2 bases and J by 7 bases, with 14 bases between the two germline ends. Germline lookup yields CDR1 LGHNA and CDR2 YSLEER. As DNA, the CDR3 is TGCGCCAGCAGCCAATCGCTTAAGGGAGGTGAAGCTTTCTTT. Translated, it gives CASSQSLKGGEAFF.

In its sample, this clonotype was seen many times. The J gene is TRBJ2-7, the V gene TRBV28; tentatively, D is TRBD1 (5 bases). V shed 2 bases and J shed 4 bases, with 6 bases lying between them. Germline CDR1 is MDHEN and CDR2 is SYDVKM. The CDR3 is 12 residues long. The CDR3 sequence is CASSLRGYEQYF. The CDR3 DNA follows: TGTGCCAGCAGTTTAAGGGGTTACGAGCAGTACTTC. The whole variable domain, remainder taken from reference TRBV28 and TRBJ2-7, is DVKVTQSSRYLVKRTGEKVFLECVQDMDHENMFWYRQDPGLGLRLIYFSYDVKMKEKGDIPEGYSVSREKKERFSLILESASTNQTSMYLCASSLRGYEQYFGPGTRLTVT.

This clonotype was detected only a few times. The chain couples TRBV4-1 to TRBJ2-2; no definite D call. The CDR3 covers 15 residues. Germline CDR1 and CDR2: MGHRA and YSYEKL. The ends were cut back, 1 base at V and 1 base at J, with 7 bases in the middle. The CDR3 region has the DNA TGCGCCAGCAGCCAAGTTTGGAGGAACACCGGGGAGCTGTTTTTT. Its translation: CASSQVWRNTGELFF.

This clonotype came up a few times. This CDR3 reads CSVAGQGNEQFF. DNA of the CDR3: TGCAGCGTTGCGGGACAGGGTAATGAGCAGTTCTTC. This rearrangement joins TRBV29-1 to TRBJ2-1, with TRBD1 matching over 9 bases. This CDR3 contains 12 residues. The germline CDR1 and CDR2 sequences are SQVTM and ANQGSEA. Germline trimming cut 4 bases from V and 7 bases from J; bases unmatched to any gene: 2.

The gene calls are TRBV4-1 and TRBJ2-3, with D perhaps TRBD2 (5 bases). Germline V gene lookup returns CDR1 MGHRA and CDR2 YSYEKL. This CDR3 contains 12 residues. V was shortened by 1 base and J by 8 bases, with 7 bases between the two germline ends. This CDR3 is CASSQVGSTQYF. CDR3 nucleotide sequence: TGCGCCAGCAGCCAAGTTGGGAGTACGCAGTATTTT.

This clonotype showed up just a few times. This sequence joins TRBV29-1 and TRBJ2-5; 10 bases map to TRBD2. This CDR3 comprises 13 residues. Germline V gene lookup returns CDR1 SQVTM and CDR2 ANQGSEA. Unmatched junction bases numbered 3, after V lost 5 bases and J lost 3 bases. The CDR3 region has the DNA TGCAGCGTTAAGGGACTAGCGAAAGAGACCCAGTACTTC. Translating it yields CSVKGLAKETQYF. Full variable domain (remainder filled in from reference TRBV29-1 and TRBJ2-5): SAVISQKPSRDICQRGTSLTIQCQVDSQVTMMFWYRQQPGQSLTLIATANQGSEATYESGFVIDKFPISRPNLTFSTLTVSNMSPEDSSIYLCSVKGLAKETQYFGPGTRLLVL.

The gene calls are TRBV19 and TRBJ2-4, with D uncertain. Germline V lookup: CDR1 LNHDA, CDR2 SQIVND (reference sequence). The CDR3 is made up of 13 amino acids. V was shortened by 5 bases and J by 9 bases, with 14 bases between the two germline ends. The CDR3 nucleotides are TGTGCCAGTAGTCCGAGAAGGGCGAGCATTCAGTACTTC. Translated: CASSPRRASIQYF.

V usage is TRBV15 and J usage is TRBJ2-6; 8 nucleotides line up with TRBD2. J lost 3 bases, V lost 0 bases, and 7 bases had no gene match. The germline gives CDR1 LNHNV, CDR2 YYDKDF (reference sequence). The CDR3 is made up of 18 amino acids. CDR3 loop: CATSRDGRAGFGANVLTF. DNA for the CDR3: TGTGCCACCAGCAGAGACGGGAGGGCCGGCTTTGGGGCCAACGTCCTGACTTTC. Variable domain in full (rest from reference TRBV15 and TRBJ2-6): DAMVIQNPRYQVTQFGKPVTLSCSQTLNHNVMYWYQQKSSQAPKLLFHYYDKDFNNEADTPDNFQSRRPNTSFCFLDIRSPGLGDTAMYLCATSRDGRAGFGANVLTFGAGSRLTVL.

The V call is TRBV7-6, the J call TRBJ2-3; 10 bases match TRBD2. CDR3 length: 13 amino acids. V gave up 3 bases and J gave up 6 bases; unmatched junction bases: 0. From germline, CDR1 is SGHVS and CDR2 FNYEAQ. CDR3 in amino acids: CASSFSGGDTQYF. In DNA, the CDR3 is TGTGCCAGCAGCTTTAGCGGGGGGGATACGCAGTATTTT.

In its sample, this clonotype was seen many times. The chain couples TRBV20-1 to TRBJ2-1, with TRBD1 identical over 8 bases. This CDR3 region has 19 residues. Trimming at V came to 3 bases and at J to 4 bases, leaving 20 bases not matched to a gene. Germline V gene sequence: CDR1 DFQATT, CDR2 SNEGSKA (reference sequence). The CDR3 bases are TGCAGTGCTAGTGATGGACAGGGTTATATCCGGAACCTTTACAATGAGCAGTTCTTC. It encodes CSASDGQGYIRNLYNEQFF.

The gene calls are TRBV10-3 and TRBJ2-3; D unresolved. CDR1 is ENHRY, CDR2 SYGVKD, per germline. V was trimmed by 4 bases and J by 4 bases, leaving 6 bases between them. The CDR3 is 12 residues long. As DNA, the CDR3 is TGTGCCATCAGTGCTAGATCAGATACGCAGTATTTT. Protein sequence: CAISARSDTQYF.

This clonotype came up a few times. V gene TRBV19 combines with J gene TRBJ1-2, with 7 bases that match TRBD1. Germline values: CDR1 LNHDA, CDR2 SQIVND (reference sequence). The CDR3 has 14 residues. Trimming cost V 4 bases and J 4 bases; bases outside gene matches: 6. The CDR3 region has the DNA TGTGCCAGTAGTAACTACGGGACAGCCTATGGCTACACCTTC. Residues: CASSNYGTAYGYTF.

This clonotype was counted between two and nine times. The V call is TRBV11-2, the J call TRBJ2-7; D is unclear. CDR1 is SGHAT, CDR2 FQNNGV, per germline. This CDR3 has 13 amino acids. V lost 4 bases to trimming and J lost 4 bases, with 11 bases between them. Here the CDR3 reads CASSSLSKYEQYF. The CDR3 DNA sequence: TGTGCCAGCAGCTCACTTAGTAAATACGAGCAGTACTTC.

The J gene is TRBJ1-5, the V gene TRBV6-5; a weak D match, TRBD1 (5 bases). Trimming removed 2 bases from V and 3 bases from J, with 8 bases in between. CDR3 length: 14 amino acids. Germline V gives CDR1 MNHEY, CDR2 SVGAGI. DNA for the CDR3: TGTGCCAGCAGTTACCAAGGGGACAATCAGCCCCAGCATTTT. Translation gives CASSYQGDNQPQHF.

The V gene is TRBV28, the J gene TRBJ2-1, with D possibly TRBD2 on 6 matching bases. The CDR3 loop spans 16 amino acids. V lost 1 base and J 6 bases, leaving 16 bases between the germline ends. In germline, CDR1 is MDHEN, CDR2 SYDVKM. CDR3 nucleotides: TGTGCCAGCAGTTTATTCCGGGGGATGGGGGTCAATGAGCAGTTCTTC. It yields the protein CASSLFRGMGVNEQFF.

This clonotype appeared a single time. The chain is built from TRBV3-1 and TRBJ2-3; D is perhaps TRBD2 (5 bases). The ends were cut back, 0 bases at V and 0 bases at J, with 10 bases in the middle. Germline V gene lookup returns CDR1 LGHDT and CDR2 YNNKEL (reference sequence). The CDR3 totals 16 residues. The CDR3, as DNA: TGTGCCAGCAGCCAAGAACCGCGGACTAGCACAGATACGCAGTATTTT. Protein sequence: CASSQEPRTSTDTQYF.

This clonotype was detected only a few times. The chain uses TRBV20-1 and TRBJ2-3, with 7 bases aligning to TRBD1. The CDR3 contains 14 residues. V lost 2 bases to trimming and J lost 0 bases; unmatched junction nucleotides: 2. CDR1 and CDR2 from the germline V gene are DFQATT and SNEGSKA (reference sequence). This CDR3 is CSARTGVSTDTQYF. CDR3 DNA: TGCAGTGCTAGAACAGGGGTTAGCACAGATACGCAGTATTTT.

This clonotype has a handful of counts. V is TRBV6-2 or TRBV6-3 and J is TRBJ2-7; 7 positions agree with TRBD1. This CDR3 region has 14 residues. V shed 7 bases, J shed 2 bases, and the junction held 8 bases outside the gene matches. Germline V lookup: CDR1 MNHEY, CDR2 SVGEGT. DNA for the CDR3: TGTGCCAGCAAACGAGCAGGGGGTACCTACGAGCAGTACTTC. It is translated as CASKRAGGTYEQYF.

In this sample, this clonotype turned up once. The gene calls are TRBV29-1 and TRBJ2-2; TRBD1 agrees at 7 bases. The CDR3 extends over 13 amino acids. The junction had 2 bases not matched to a gene; V was cut back by 2 bases and J by 5 bases. Germline assignment: CDR1 SQVTM and CDR2 ANQGSEA. DNA for the CDR3: TGCAGCGTTGAAACAGGGGTAACCGGGGAGCTGTTTTTT. As protein: CSVETGVTGELFF.

V and J are TRBV5-5 and TRBJ2-7; 8 bases agree with TRBD2. V shed 4 bases and J 3 bases; nucleotides not matched to a gene: 9. There are 15 residues in the CDR3. Looked up from germline, CDR1 is SGHKS and CDR2 is YYEKEE (reference sequence). CDR3 in DNA: TGTGCCAGCAGCCCGTCCGGGACTAGGCGCTACGAGCAGTACTTC. Amino acid sequence: CASSPSGTRRYEQYF. The entire variable domain, with the rest obtained from reference TRBV5-5 and TRBJ2-7, is as follows: DAGVTQSPTHLIKTRGQQVTLRCSPISGHKSVSWYQQVLGQGPQFIFQYYEKEERGRGNFPDRFSARQFPNYSSELNVNALLLGDSALYLCASSPSGTRRYEQYFGPGTRLTVT.

V usage is TRBV19 and J usage is TRBJ2-7, with TRBD2 matching over 11 bases. Germline-derived CDR1 and CDR2 are LNHDA and SQIVND (reference sequence). The CDR3 sequence is 15 residues long. The trim removed 5 bases at V and 6 bases at J, leaving 9 bases unmatched. The CDR3 DNA reads as TGTGCCAGTAGTGGACTAGCGGGTACCCTTTCCGAGCAGTACTTC. Protein sequence: CASSGLAGTLSEQYF.

The rearrangement uses TRBV27 and TRBJ2-7; possible D gene TRBD2, 6 bases. V was pared by 1 base and J by 6 bases, with 13 bases between. Per germline, CDR1 MNHEY and CDR2 SMNVEV (reference sequence). CDR3 length equals 14 residues. The CDR3 loop is CASSLLAGSFEQYF. CDR3 in DNA: TGTGCCAGCAGTTTATTGGCCGGGAGTTTCGAGCAGTACTTC.

This clonotype was seen more than once but under ten times. The rearrangement uses TRBV5-1 and TRBJ2-3; D could derive from TRBD1 or TRBD2 (5 bases each). Trimming cost V 4 bases and J 4 bases, with 22 bases left between them. Germline V gives CDR1 SGHRS, CDR2 YFSETQ. The CDR3 length is 17 residues. This chain's CDR3 is CASSPGRSPSTADTQYF. The CDR3 nucleotides are TGCGCCAGCAGCCCGGGGCGATCCCCCTCCACCGCAGATACGCAGTATTTT.

This clonotype was observed a handful of times. The genes are TRBV6-2 or TRBV6-3 and TRBJ1-2, with 8 bases aligning to TRBD1. The junction had 4 bases not matched to a gene; V was cut back by 4 bases and J by 3 bases. CDR1 and CDR2 (germline): MNHEY, SVGEGT. There are 14 residues in the CDR3. CDR3 nucleotides: TGTGCCAGCAGTTCTACAGGGGGACACTATGGCTACACCTTC. It translates to CASSSTGGHYGYTF.

The chain links TRBV5-1 to TRBJ1-2, with 9 bases matching TRBD1. CDR3 length: 15 amino acids. The V segment lost 4 bases and the J segment 6 bases; nucleotides outside the gene matches: 10. Germline V gives CDR1 SGHRS, CDR2 YFSETQ. As DNA, the CDR3 is TGCGCCAGCAGCCAGCCGGGGACAGGGACGGATGGCTACACCTTC. It translates to CASSQPGTGTDGYTF.

This clonotype has more than one count but fewer than ten. CDR3 sequence reads: CASSQDPSGTYNEQFF. As DNA, the CDR3 is TGCGCCAGCAGCCAAGATCCCAGCGGGACCTACAATGAGCAGTTCTTC. V and J are TRBV4-3 and TRBJ2-1; TRBD2 agrees at 7 bases. V was clipped by 0 bases and J by 2 bases; unmatched bases: 4. Germline CDR1 LGHNA, CDR2 YSLEER. This CDR3 comprises 16 residues.

This clonotype was detected a few times. The chain recombines TRBV10-2 with TRBJ2-1; 7 bases align to TRBD1. The junction had 11 bases not matched to a gene; V was cut back by 11 bases and J by 7 bases. Germline CDR1 reads WSHSY; CDR2 reads SAAADI. The CDR3 is made up of 13 amino acids. The DNA of the CDR3 is TGCGCCGGATCGTACAGGGGCGGGAATGAGCAGTTCTTC. Translation: CAGSYRGGNEQFF.